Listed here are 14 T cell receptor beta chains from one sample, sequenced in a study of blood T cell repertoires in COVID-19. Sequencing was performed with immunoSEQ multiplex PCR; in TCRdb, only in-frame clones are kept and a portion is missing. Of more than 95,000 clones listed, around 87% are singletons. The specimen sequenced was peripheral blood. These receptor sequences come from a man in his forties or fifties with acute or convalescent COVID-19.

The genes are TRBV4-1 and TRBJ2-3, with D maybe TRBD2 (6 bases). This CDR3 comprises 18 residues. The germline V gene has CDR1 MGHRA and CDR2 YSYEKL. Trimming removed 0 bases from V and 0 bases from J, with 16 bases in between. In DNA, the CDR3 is TGCGCCAGCAGCCAAGAGGGAGGAGGCCCATTTAGCACAGATACGCAGTATTTT. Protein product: CASSQEGGGPFSTDTQYF.

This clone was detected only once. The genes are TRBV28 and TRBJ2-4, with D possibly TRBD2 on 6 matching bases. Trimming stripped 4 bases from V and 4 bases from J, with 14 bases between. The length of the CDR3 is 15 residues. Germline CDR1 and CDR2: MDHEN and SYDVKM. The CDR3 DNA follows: TGTGCCAGCAGTTCGCCGGGAGCGAAGAAAAACATTCAGTACTTC. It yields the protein CASSSPGAKKNIQYF. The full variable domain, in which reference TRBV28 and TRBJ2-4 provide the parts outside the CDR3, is DVKVTQSSRYLVKRTGEKVFLECVQDMDHENMFWYRQDPGLGLRLIYFSYDVKMKEKGDIPEGYSVSREKKERFSLILESASTNQTSMYLCASSSPGAKKNIQYFGAGTRLSVL.

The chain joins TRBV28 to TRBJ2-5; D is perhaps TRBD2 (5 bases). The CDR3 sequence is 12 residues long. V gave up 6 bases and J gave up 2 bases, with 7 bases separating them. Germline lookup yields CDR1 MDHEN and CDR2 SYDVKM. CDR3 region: CASRPGQETQYF. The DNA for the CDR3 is TGTGCCAGCAGACCGGGGCAAGAGACCCAGTACTTC.

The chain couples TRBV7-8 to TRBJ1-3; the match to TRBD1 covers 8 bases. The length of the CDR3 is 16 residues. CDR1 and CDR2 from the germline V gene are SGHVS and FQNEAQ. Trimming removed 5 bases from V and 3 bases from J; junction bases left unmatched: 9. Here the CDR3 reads CASSPGTGKYGNTIYF. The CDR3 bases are TGTGCCAGCAGCCCCGGGACAGGAAAATATGGAAACACCATATATTTT.

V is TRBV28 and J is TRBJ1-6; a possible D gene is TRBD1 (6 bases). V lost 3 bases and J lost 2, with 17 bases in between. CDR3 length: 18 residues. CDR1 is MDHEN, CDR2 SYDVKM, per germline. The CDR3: CASSFSSGTLPYNSPLHF. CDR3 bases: TGTGCCAGCAGTTTTTCCTCCGGGACATTGCCCTATAATTCACCCCTCCACTTT.

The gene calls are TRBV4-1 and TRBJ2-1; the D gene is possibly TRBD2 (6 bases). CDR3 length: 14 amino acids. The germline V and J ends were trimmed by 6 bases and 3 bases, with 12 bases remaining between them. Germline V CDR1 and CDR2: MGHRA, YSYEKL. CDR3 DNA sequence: TGCGCCAGCAGTGCGACTAGGCGCTACAATGAGCAGTTCTTC. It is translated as CASSATRRYNEQFF.

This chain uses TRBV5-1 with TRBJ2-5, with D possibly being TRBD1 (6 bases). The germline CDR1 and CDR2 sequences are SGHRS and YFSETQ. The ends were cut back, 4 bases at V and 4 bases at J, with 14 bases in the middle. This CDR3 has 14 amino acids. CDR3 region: CASSPSRGGETQYF. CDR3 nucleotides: TGCGCCAGCAGCCCTAGTAGAGGGGGAGAGACCCAGTACTTC.

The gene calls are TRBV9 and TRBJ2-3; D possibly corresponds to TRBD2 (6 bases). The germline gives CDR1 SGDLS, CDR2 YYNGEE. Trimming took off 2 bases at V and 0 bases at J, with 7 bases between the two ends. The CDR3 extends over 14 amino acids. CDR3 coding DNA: TGTGCCAGCAGCGTGAGCGGGAGCACAGATACGCAGTATTTT. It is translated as CASSVSGSTDTQYF. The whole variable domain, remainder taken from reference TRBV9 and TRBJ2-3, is DSGVTQTPKHLITATGQRVTLRCSPRSGDLSVYWYQQSLDQGLQFLIQYYNGEERAKGNILERFSAQQFPDLHSELNLSSLELGDSALYFCASSVSGSTDTQYFGPGTRLTVL.

DNA for the CDR3: TGTGCCAGCAGCTCCCTTCGAACAGGGGGTAACAATGAGCAGTTCTTC. Encoded protein: CASSSLRTGGNNEQFF. V usage is TRBV28 and J usage is TRBJ2-1, with TRBD1 matching over 8 bases. Germline V gene sequence: CDR1 MDHEN, CDR2 SYDVKM. The CDR3 is made up of 16 amino acids. With 6 bases clipped from V and 5 bases from J, the junction kept 12 bases outside the gene matches.

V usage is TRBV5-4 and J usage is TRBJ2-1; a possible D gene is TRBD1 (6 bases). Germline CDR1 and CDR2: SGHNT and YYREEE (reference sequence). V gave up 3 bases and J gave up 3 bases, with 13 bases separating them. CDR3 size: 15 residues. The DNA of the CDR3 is TGTGCCAGCAGCTCTCTGACAGGAAGCTACAATGAGCAGTTCTTC. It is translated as CASSSLTGSYNEQFF.

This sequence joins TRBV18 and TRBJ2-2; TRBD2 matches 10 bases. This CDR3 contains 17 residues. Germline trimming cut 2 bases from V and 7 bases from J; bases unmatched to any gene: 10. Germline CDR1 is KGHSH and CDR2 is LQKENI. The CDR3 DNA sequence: TGTGCCAGCTCACCAAACACGCTAGCGGGAGAGGTCGGGGAGCTGTTTTTT. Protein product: CASSPNTLAGEVGELFF.

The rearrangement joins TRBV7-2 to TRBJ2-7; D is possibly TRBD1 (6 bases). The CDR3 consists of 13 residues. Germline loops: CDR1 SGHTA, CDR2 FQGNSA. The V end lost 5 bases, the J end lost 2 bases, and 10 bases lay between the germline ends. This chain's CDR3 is CASSAGQPYEQYF. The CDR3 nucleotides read TGTGCCAGCAGCGCCGGACAGCCCTACGAGCAGTACTTC.

The CDR3 DNA follows: TGTGCCAGCAGCTCCATCGGGGGGGCGGGAGATACGCAGTATTTT. Its translation: CASSSIGGAGDTQYF. The chain links TRBV7-2 to TRBJ2-3; TRBD2 agrees at 8 bases. Germline CDR1 reads SGHTA; CDR2 reads FQGNSA. CDR3 length: 15 residues. V gave up 4 bases and J gave up 5 bases; unmatched junction bases: 8.

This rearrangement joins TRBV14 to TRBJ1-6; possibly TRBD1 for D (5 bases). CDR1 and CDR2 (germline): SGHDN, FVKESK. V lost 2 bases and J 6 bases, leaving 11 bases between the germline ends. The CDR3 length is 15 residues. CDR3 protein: CASSQTRGSNSPLHF. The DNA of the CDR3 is TGTGCCAGCAGCCAAACAAGGGGTAGTAATTCACCCCTCCACTTT.